This T cell receptor (beta chain) was documented in a study of T cell repertoires in cytomegalovirus infection. Study-level background: In public TCR beta signatures, there were indications of both CMV infection and matching HLA type.

From the reads, TCRdb called clonotypes with MiXCR, one entry per CDR3 protein. Of about 300,000 distinct CDR3 sequences listed, approximately 10% were seen once; the top ten hold around 2.5%. Many counts were recorded for this clonotype. Its target is unknown. V lost 3 bases, J lost 5 bases, and 13 bases lay in between. This CDR3 spans 14 amino acids. Per the germline V gene, CDR1 is LNHNV and CDR2 is YYDKDF (reference sequence). Study conclusions and caveats: The ex vivo response was dominated by HLA-C-restricted CMV-specific TCR beta clonotypes. The study identified carriers of CMV plus the relevant HLA from cumulative public TCR beta family frequency.

V usage is TRBV15 and J usage is TRBJ1-2, with D perhaps TRBD1 (6 bases). Sequenced: PBMCs. The source is a human donor in good health (CMV status not recorded). Some clones in this sample may be carry-over from other donors' samples. CDR3 amino acids: CATSSRGQSYGYTF. As DNA, the CDR3 is TGTGCCACCAGCAGTCGAGGACAGTCGTATGGCTACACCTTC.